This T cell receptor (beta chain) was profiled in a study of T cells in Graves' hyperthyroidism and ophthalmopathy. Fresh 10 ml peripheral blood yielded PBMCs. Authors of the study amplified TCR beta CDR3 regions from RNA transcripts. The TCR CDR3 was amplified in a first-round RT-PCR using the HTBI primer set. One entry per CDR3 protein, called by TCRdb with MiXCR from the multiplex PCR reads. The table has around 210,000 distinct CDR3 sequences, around a sixth seen once. In its sample, this clonotype was seen a few times. CDR3 length: 15 amino acids. V dropped 6 bases and J dropped 9; count of bases not matched to a gene: 17. CDR1 is DFQATT and CDR2 is SNEGSKA in the germline V gene (reference sequence).

The receptor was derived from a woman aged 45-65 years with Graves' hyperthyroidism. Sequencing input: blood. This chain uses TRBV20-1 with TRBJ2-1; 7 positions match TRBD1. The chain's CDR3 is CSAGTVGLARTEQFF. In DNA, the CDR3 is TGCAGTGCCGGGACAGTAGGGCTAGCTAGAACTGAGCAGTTCTTC.